This T cell receptor beta chain derives from a study of control samples from healthy donors and cancer patients. Only in-frame clones appear in the TCRdb table, and some are missing; sequencing was by immunoSEQ multiplex PCR. In the table there are some 57,000 clones, roughly 95% of which are singletons. After removal of 4 bases from V and 5 bases from J, the junction contained 7 bases not matched to a gene. Germline V lookup: CDR1 MNHEY, CDR2 SMNVEV (reference sequence). The CDR3 spans 15 residues. The V and J genes are TRBV27 and TRBJ2-2; 7 bases map to TRBD2. The clonotype originates from a man between 25 and 39 years old in good health. The source material was blood. CDR3 in DNA: TGTGCCAGCAGTTCGGGGGAGGGCCTTACCGGGGAGCTGTTTTTT. It specifies CASSSGEGLTGELFF.